The clone carrying this T cell receptor (beta chain) was seen many times. TCRdb independently ran MiXCR on the 5' RACE reads; one entry per CDR3 protein. The sample contains some 87,000 distinct CDR3 sequences, about an eighth of which appear only once. The V gene's germline CDR1 is KGHDR and CDR2 SFDVKD. The CDR3 has 15 residues. The J segment lost 10 bases and the V segment lost 3 bases, leaving 5 bases of the junction unmatched. These data originate in a study of early T cells in non-severe SARS-CoV-2 infection. Study-level information: Chains were unpaired, as sequencing was done on bulk RNA from unsorted whole blood.

This receptor was identified in an adult who was a healthcare worker with PCR-confirmed SARS-CoV-2 infection or an uninfected control (not recorded which). Sequenced material: whole blood. The chain has TRBV24-1 and TRBJ2-1; 13 nucleotides agree with TRBD2. In DNA, the CDR3 is TGTGCCACCAGTGATACTAGCGGGAGGGCCCGGGAGCAGTTCTTC. Its translation: CATSDTSGRAREQFF.